Presented here are 32 T cell receptor beta chains from one specimen sequenced in a study of cytomegalovirus exposure and HLA in healthy donors. The study ran its PCR with 60 Vbeta and 13 Jbeta primers. Here immunoSEQ multiplex PCR was the method, and the copy in TCRdb shows in-frame clones only, minus some. The profile shows fewer than 95,000 clones, about 70% of them singletons. Sequenced input: PBMCs. These TCRs come from a man aged 40-50 years in good health and CMV-seronegative.

This clone was observed a single time. The rearrangement uses TRBV5-6 and TRBJ2-5, with 8 positions matching TRBD2. The J call may not be correct, given that the DNA end is closer to TRBJ2-7. The CDR3 sequence is 14 residues long. Germline V lookup: CDR1 SGHDT, CDR2 YYEEEE. Here the CDR3 reads CASSLLAVSYEQYF. The CDR3 DNA follows: TGTGCCAGCAGCCTACTAGCGGTCTCCTACGAGCAGTACTTC.

CDR3 DNA: TGTGCCAGCAGTGTGACAGGGGGCATGGATGAGCAGTTCTTC. It yields the protein CASSVTGGMDEQFF. The chain employs TRBV5-4 and TRBJ2-1; TRBD1 aligns across 10 bases. Germline-derived CDR1 and CDR2 are SGHNT and YYREEE (reference sequence). V was pared by 5 bases and J by 8 bases, with 7 bases of the junction left unmatched. The CDR3 is 14 amino acids.

The chain has TRBV6-5 and TRBJ2-1, with a weak D call TRBD2 (5 bases). CDR1 MNHEY and CDR2 SVGAGI come from the germline V gene. CDR3 size: 12 residues. V was cut by 3 bases and J by 7 bases, with 7 bases left in between. Written as DNA, the CDR3 is TGTGCCAGCAGTTATCCGGGGAATGAGCAGTTCTTC. Amino acid sequence: CASSYPGNEQFF.

The chain links TRBV5-5 to TRBJ1-6, with D uncertain. The V end was cut by 2 bases, the J end by 9 bases, with 3 bases between. This CDR3 is built from 11 residues. The germline V gene encodes CDR1 SGHKS and CDR2 YYEKEE (reference sequence). The CDR3 here is CASSFSSPLHF. In nucleotides, the CDR3 is TGTGCCAGCAGCTTCTCTTCACCCCTCCACTTT.

The rearrangement joins TRBV7-8 to TRBJ1-5, with 11 bases identical to TRBD1. The CDR3 runs to 16 residues. Germline CDR1 reads SGHVS; CDR2 reads FQNEAQ. Trimming removed 5 bases from V and 4 bases from J; junction bases left unmatched: 7. CDR3: CASSLKGQGVNQPQHF. The CDR3 DNA is TGTGCCAGCAGCCTTAAGGGACAGGGGGTAAATCAGCCCCAGCATTTT.

The table lists this clone with a count of one. The gene calls are TRBV7-9 and TRBJ1-1; 8 bases are shared with TRBD1. Germline-derived CDR1 and CDR2 are SEHNR and FQNEAQ (reference sequence). Trimming at V came to 4 bases and at J to 5 bases, leaving 6 bases not matched to a gene. This CDR3 region has 14 residues. CDR3 coding DNA: TGTGCCAGCAGCTACTTTACAGGGGGAACTGAAGCTTTCTTT. It yields the protein CASSYFTGGTEAFF.

V is TRBV19 and J is TRBJ2-1; 10 bases align to TRBD2. The germline V gene encodes CDR1 LNHDA and CDR2 SQIVND (reference sequence). CDR3 size: 15 residues. Trimming cost V 4 bases and J 1 base; bases outside gene matches: 1. The CDR3 sequence is CASSRTSGSYNEQFF. The DNA for the CDR3 is TGTGCCAGTAGTAGGACTAGCGGTTCCTACAATGAGCAGTTCTTC.

The chain employs TRBV28 and TRBJ1-5; the D gene is possibly TRBD1 (5 bases). Germline CDR1 MDHEN, CDR2 SYDVKM. V lost 3 bases to trimming and J lost 7 bases, with 10 bases between them. This CDR3 comprises 13 residues. This CDR3 is CASSFRASQPQHF. The CDR3 DNA reads as TGTGCCAGCAGTTTCAGGGCATCCCAGCCCCAGCATTTT.

The chain joins TRBV25-1 to TRBJ1-4, with unresolved D. The CDR3 consists of 13 residues. V was pared by 6 bases and J by 0 bases, with 5 bases between. The germline gives CDR1 MGHDK, CDR2 SYGVNS. The CDR3 bases are TGTGCCAGCAGGCGGGCAACTAATGAAAAACTGTTTTTT. It specifies CASRRATNEKLFF.

The V call is TRBV27, the J call TRBJ2-1; TRBD1 matches 9 bases. Germline assignment: CDR1 MNHEY and CDR2 SMNVEV (reference sequence). J was trimmed by 5 bases and V by 4 bases; bases with no gene match: 12. The CDR3 sequence is 17 residues long. The CDR3: CASSSTSGTGRHNEQFF. DNA for the CDR3: TGTGCCAGCAGTTCTACATCCGGGACAGGGAGACACAATGAGCAGTTCTTC.

V usage is TRBV6-6 and J usage is TRBJ1-6; D ambiguous. Germline CDR1 MNHNY, CDR2 SVGAGI (reference sequence). V lost 0 bases and J lost 0, with 6 bases in between. CDR3 size: 16 residues. Written as DNA, the CDR3 is TGTGCCAGCAGTTACTCGTACAGCTCCTATAATTCACCCCTCCACTTT. Translated, it gives CASSYSYSSYNSPLHF.

The chain has TRBV11-3 and TRBJ2-2, with 11 bases matching TRBD2. Germline CDR1 SGHNT, CDR2 YENEEA. Unmatched junction bases numbered 8, after V lost 5 bases and J lost 6 bases. The CDR3 sequence is 16 residues long. The CDR3 loop reads CASSPVAGGRAGELFF. CDR3 coding DNA: TGTGCCAGCAGCCCGGTAGCGGGGGGGCGCGCCGGGGAGCTGTTTTTT.

CDR3 bases: TGTGCCAGCAGTCGCAGGGGGTATGAGGAAAAACTGTTTTTT. Protein product: CASSRRGYEEKLFF. The genes are TRBV6-6 and TRBJ1-4, with TRBD1 matching over 7 bases. The CDR3 runs 14 residues. Trimming cost V 5 bases and J 8 bases; bases outside gene matches: 8. Germline-derived CDR1 and CDR2 are MNHNY and SVGAGI (reference sequence).

The rearrangement joins TRBV9 to TRBJ1-1; 7 bases are a match to TRBD1. V shed 4 bases and J 5 bases; nucleotides not matched to a gene: 11. Germline lookup yields CDR1 SGDLS and CDR2 YYNGEE. This CDR3 has 15 amino acids. CDR3 bases: TGTGCCAGCAGCCCCACGAGGGGGCGCAGAACTGAAGCTTTCTTT. It translates to CASSPTRGRRTEAFF.

This clone was detected a few times. This sequence joins TRBV9 and TRBJ2-5; no firm D call. V was shortened by 3 bases and J by 2 bases, with 8 bases between the two germline ends. The CDR3 extends over 13 amino acids. The germline V gene encodes CDR1 SGDLS and CDR2 YYNGEE. The CDR3 here is CASSADKQETQYF. CDR3 sequence (DNA): TGTGCCAGCAGCGCCGACAAACAAGAGACCCAGTACTTC.

The V and J genes are TRBV9 and TRBJ1-1, with 7 bases aligning to TRBD1. Germline V CDR1 and CDR2: SGDLS, YYNGEE. Trimming removed 4 bases from V and 5 bases from J; junction bases left unmatched: 8. The CDR3 loop spans 14 amino acids. CDR3 loop: CASSFRQGETEAFF. The CDR3 DNA reads TGTGCCAGCAGCTTCAGACAGGGAGAAACTGAAGCTTTCTTT.

The chain carries TRBV6-5 and TRBJ1-2; D may be TRBD1 (5 bases). Germline CDR1 MNHEY, CDR2 SVGAGI. V gave up 6 bases and J gave up 8 bases, with 16 bases separating them. CDR3 length equals 13 residues. The CDR3 protein is CASSLKGREGYTF. The DNA of the CDR3 is TGTGCCAGCAGCCTCAAGGGGCGGGAGGGCTACACCTTC.

The chain is built from TRBV4-2 and TRBJ1-2, with TRBD1 matching over 9 bases. This CDR3 spans 14 amino acids. From germline, CDR1 is LGHNA and CDR2 YNFKEQ. The V gene end was trimmed by 8 bases and the J gene end by 6 bases; junction bases not matched to a gene: 10. CDR3 in amino acids: CASSLDDRGDGYTF. The CDR3 DNA follows: TGTGCCAGCTCCCTAGACGACAGGGGGGATGGCTACACCTTC.

V and J are TRBV4-1 and TRBJ2-5; TRBD2 aligns across 7 bases. CDR3 length equals 16 residues. Germline V gene lookup returns CDR1 MGHRA and CDR2 YSYEKL. Losses at the gene ends were 1 base for V and 3 bases for J; bases not matched to a gene: 8. In DNA, the CDR3 is TGCGCCAGCAGCCAAGTTCCCGGGACTATAAAAGAGACCCAGTACTTC. Residues: CASSQVPGTIKETQYF.

CDR3 in amino acids: CASRRRGGVEQYF. CDR3 nucleotide sequence: TGTGCCAGCAGACGGCGGGGTGGGGTCGAGCAGTACTTC. The rearrangement links TRBV27 to TRBJ2-7, with a weak D call TRBD2 (6 bases). Germline V CDR1 and CDR2: MNHEY, SMNVEV (reference sequence). The V end lost 6 bases, the J end lost 6 bases, and 15 bases lay between the germline ends. CDR3 length equals 13 residues.

The chain combines TRBV30 with TRBJ2-3; D call uncertain. There are 16 residues in the CDR3. Germline V gene sequence: CDR1 GTSNPN, CDR2 SVGIG (reference sequence). V was cut by 3 bases and J by 2 bases, with 18 bases left in between. The CDR3 here is CAWRPRFFFNTDTQYF. CDR3 bases: TGTGCCTGGAGGCCTAGATTTTTTTTTAACACAGATACGCAGTATTTT.

This chain links TRBV18 with TRBJ2-2, with D uncertain. The V end lost 2 bases, the J end lost 0 bases, and 13 bases lay between the germline ends. This CDR3 spans 17 amino acids. CDR1 is KGHSH and CDR2 is LQKENI in the germline V gene. Written as DNA, the CDR3 is TGTGCCAGCTCACCATTGACATTTGTATCGAACACCGGGGAGCTGTTTTTT. Amino acids: CASSPLTFVSNTGELFF.

The chain uses TRBV6-5 and TRBJ2-3, with D maybe TRBD2 (5 bases). V was pared by 6 bases and J by 0 bases, with 10 bases between. CDR3 length: 14 amino acids. Germline CDR1 and CDR2: MNHEY and SVGAGI. This CDR3 reads CASRPGTSTDTQYF. The DNA of the CDR3 is TGTGCCAGCAGACCGGGAACTAGCACAGATACGCAGTATTTT.

The rearrangement links TRBV19 to TRBJ1-2; TRBD1 is a possible D gene (5 bases). CDR1 is LNHDA, CDR2 SQIVND, per germline (reference sequence). The CDR3 has 13 residues. V lost 0 bases and J lost 8, with 10 bases in between. Here the CDR3 reads CASSIEGLFGYTF. As DNA, the CDR3 is TGTGCCAGTAGTATAGAGGGACTCTTCGGCTACACCTTC. Supplemented by reference TRBV19 and TRBJ1-2, the full variable domain reads DGGITQSPKYLFRKEGQNVTLSCEQNLNHDAMYWYRQDPGQGLRLIYYSQIVNDFQKGDIAEGYSVSREKKESFPLTVTSAQKNPTAFYLCASSIEGLFGYTFGSGTRLTVV.

There are a few counts of this clone. The V call is TRBV27, the J call TRBJ1-6; no reliable D call. CDR1 and CDR2 (germline): MNHEY, SMNVEV (reference sequence). The germline V and J ends were trimmed by 6 bases and 4 bases, with 7 bases remaining between them. This CDR3 contains 13 residues. CDR3 sequence: CASSQEYNSPLHF. CDR3 in DNA: TGTGCCAGCAGCCAAGAGTATAATTCACCCCTCCACTTT.

V usage is TRBV6-5 and J usage is TRBJ1-1; 9 nucleotides align to TRBD1. From germline, CDR1 is MNHEY and CDR2 SVGAGI. This CDR3 contains 14 residues. J gave up 6 bases and V 5 bases, and 7 bases lay outside the gene matches. CDR3: CASSQGQGGSEAFF. The CDR3 region has the DNA TGTGCCAGCAGTCAGGGACAGGGTGGCTCTGAAGCTTTCTTT.

The rearrangement uses TRBV14 and TRBJ2-3; possible D gene TRBD1, 7 bases. CDR3 length: 17 amino acids. Trimming left V 1 base short and J 2 bases short, with 16 bases between. Germline V gene sequence: CDR1 SGHDN, CDR2 FVKESK. The CDR3 DNA reads as TGTGCCAGCAGCCAAGTTCCAGGGGGGCCTGCCACAGATACGCAGTATTTT. It is translated as CASSQVPGGPATDTQYF.

The chain uses TRBV30 and TRBJ1-4; 8 bases map to TRBD1. Germline-derived CDR1 and CDR2 are GTSNPN and SVGIG (reference sequence). The CDR3 is 14 amino acids. J gave up 4 bases and V 1 base, and 2 bases lay outside the gene matches. For the CDR3, the DNA is TGTGCCTGGAGTGGACAGGGGTTTAATGAAAAACTGTTTTTT. It encodes CAWSGQGFNEKLFF.

This clone was picked up a small number of times. The chain carries TRBV28 and TRBJ1-1; the D is unclear. Germline V gives CDR1 MDHEN, CDR2 SYDVKM. V gave up 6 bases and J gave up 1 base, with 6 bases separating them. The CDR3 covers 12 residues. This CDR3 is CASRIQNTEAFF. DNA for the CDR3: TGTGCCAGCAGGATACAGAACACTGAAGCTTTCTTT.

The chain has TRBV14 and TRBJ2-7; 9 bases match TRBD2. The CDR3 extends over 16 amino acids. V lost 1 base to trimming and J lost 1 base; unmatched junction nucleotides: 5. Germline CDR1 is SGHDN and CDR2 is FVKESK. In DNA, the CDR3 is TGTGCCAGCAGCCAAGTAGGTAGCGGGGGATCCTACGAGCAGTACTTC. As protein: CASSQVGSGGSYEQYF.

The gene calls are TRBV18 and TRBJ2-7; TRBD1 is a possible D gene (5 bases). The CDR3 has 15 amino acids. Trimming removed 3 bases from V and 6 bases from J, with 18 bases in between. Germline CDR1 and CDR2: KGHSH and LQKENI. CDR3 DNA: TGTGCCAGCTCACCCCTCGGACAAGCGCTCTCCGAGCAGTACTTC. Protein: CASSPLGQALSEQYF.

On this clone: Its ends do not fully match the called genes, so a read error is possible. The genes are TRBV7-9 and TRBJ2-2; D is uncertain. The CDR3 totals 16 residues. CDR1 SEHNR and CDR2 FQNEAQ come from the germline V gene (reference sequence). The CDR3 coding sequence is TGTTCCAGCAGCTTGAGCTTCGTTCACGACACCGGGGAGCTGTTTTTT. It yields the protein CSSSLSFVHDTGELFF.